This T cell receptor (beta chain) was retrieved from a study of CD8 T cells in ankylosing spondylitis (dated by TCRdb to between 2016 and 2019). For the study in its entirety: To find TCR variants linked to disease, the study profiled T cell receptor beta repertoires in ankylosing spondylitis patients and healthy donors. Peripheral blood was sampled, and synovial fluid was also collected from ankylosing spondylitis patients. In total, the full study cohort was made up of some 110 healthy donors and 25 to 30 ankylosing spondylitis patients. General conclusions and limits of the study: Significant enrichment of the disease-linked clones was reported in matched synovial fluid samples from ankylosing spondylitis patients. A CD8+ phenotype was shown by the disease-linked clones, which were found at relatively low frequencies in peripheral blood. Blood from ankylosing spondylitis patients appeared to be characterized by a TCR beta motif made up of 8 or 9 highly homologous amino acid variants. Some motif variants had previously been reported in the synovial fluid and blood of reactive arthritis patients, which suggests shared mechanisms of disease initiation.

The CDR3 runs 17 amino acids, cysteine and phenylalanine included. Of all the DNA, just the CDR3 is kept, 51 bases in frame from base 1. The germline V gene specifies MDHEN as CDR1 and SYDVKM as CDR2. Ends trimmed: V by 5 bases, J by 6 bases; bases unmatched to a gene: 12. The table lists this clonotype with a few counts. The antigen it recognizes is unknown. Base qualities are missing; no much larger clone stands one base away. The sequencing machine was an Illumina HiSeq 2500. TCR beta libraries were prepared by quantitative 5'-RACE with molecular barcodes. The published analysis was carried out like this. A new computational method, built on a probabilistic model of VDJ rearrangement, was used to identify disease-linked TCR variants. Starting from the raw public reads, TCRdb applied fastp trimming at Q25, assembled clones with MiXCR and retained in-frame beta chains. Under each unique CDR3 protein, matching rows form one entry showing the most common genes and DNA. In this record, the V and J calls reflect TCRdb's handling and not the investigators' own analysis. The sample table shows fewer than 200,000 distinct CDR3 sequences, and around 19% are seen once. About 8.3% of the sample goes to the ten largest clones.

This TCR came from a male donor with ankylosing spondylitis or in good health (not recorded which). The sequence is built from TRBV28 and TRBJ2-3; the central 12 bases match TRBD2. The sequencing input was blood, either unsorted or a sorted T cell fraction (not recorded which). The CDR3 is CASSLTGTSGFTDTQYF. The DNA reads TGTGCCAGCAGTCTGACCGGGACTAGCGGGTTCACGGATACGCAGTATTTT.